Sequencing of this TCR beta chain was carried out in a study of T cells in Graves' hyperthyroidism and ophthalmopathy. Study in general: Peripheral blood specimens were obtained at initial diagnosis, prior to any treatment.

Study-level findings and limits: Through a model of 13 V-J features, ophthalmopathy was separated from stable hyperthyroidism. Most clonotypes expanded in thyroid above 0.001 were likewise present in blood.

A note on this clonotype: Its antigen is not identified.

The investigators amplified TCR beta CDR3 regions from RNA transcripts. The TCR CDR3 was amplified in a first-round RT-PCR using the HTBI primer set. TCRdb re-derived calls from the multiplex PCR reads in MiXCR, one entry per CDR3 protein. The data contain hundreds of thousands of distinct CDR3 sequences, 38% of them singletons. Trimming removed 7 bases at V and 5 bases at J, with 12 bases between. The CDR3 consists of 12 residues. The receptor was isolated from a man younger than 35 with Graves' hyperthyroidism. The V gene is TRBV12-3 or TRBV12-4, the J gene TRBJ2-7; D gene ambiguous. The specimen was blood. The CDR3 sequence: CASTIGSNEQYF. The CDR3 DNA follows: TGTGCCAGCACCATCGGGTCCAACGAGCAGTACTTC.